Listed below are T cell receptor beta chains from one sample, sequenced in a study of CD8 T cells in Susac syndrome. TCRdb independently ran MiXCR on the immunoSEQ multiplex PCR reads; one entry per CDR3 protein. Of some 200,000 distinct CDR3 sequences listed, roughly 96% are singletons. Sequenced input: CD4+ T cells from PBMCs. All receptors derive from a human donor with multiple sclerosis. Each CDR3 is given with its conserved first and last residue. The order of the fields is CDR3 DNA, CDR3 protein, D gene, J gene, V gene, clone size. A D gene is named only where the DNA matches it firmly. Where a row states a size, it is once, few, many or the class of an expanded clone; other rows omit it.

CDR3nt: TGCGCCAGCAGCCCCACAGACGGGAGCTCCTACAATGAGCAGTTCTTC; CDR3aa: CASSPTDGSSYNEQFF; d_gene: .; j_gene: TRBJ2-1; v_gene: TRBV4-1; abundance: .
CDR3nt: TGCAGCGCGCCGGGACAGGGGACCACAGATACGCAGTATTTT; CDR3aa: CSAPGQGTTDTQYF; d_gene: TRBD1; j_gene: TRBJ2-3; v_gene: TRBV29-1; abundance: .
CDR3nt: TGCAGTGCTAGTTCCAGGACAGGGGGCACTGAAGCTTTCTTT; CDR3aa: CSASSRTGGTEAFF; d_gene: TRBD1; j_gene: TRBJ1-1; v_gene: TRBV20-1; abundance: .
CDR3nt: TGTGCCAGCAGCCAAGATATAATAGCCAAAAACATTCAGTACTTC; CDR3aa: CASSQDIIAKNIQYF; d_gene: .; j_gene: TRBJ2-4; v_gene: TRBV3-1; abundance: .
CDR3nt: TGTGCCAGCAGCGTATTCGACGACAGGGAGCGTGAGCAGTTCTTC; CDR3aa: CASSVFDDREREQFF; d_gene: TRBD1; j_gene: TRBJ2-1; v_gene: TRBV9; abundance: .
CDR3nt: TGTGCCAGCAGCCAAGCCATAGGGAACTCCTACAATGAGCAGTTCTTC; CDR3aa: CASSQAIGNSYNEQFF; d_gene: .; j_gene: TRBJ2-1; v_gene: TRBV4-2; abundance: .
CDR3nt: TGTGCCAGCAGCCAGAGTACGCTGGGGGAGACCCAGTACTTC; CDR3aa: CASSQSTLGETQYF; d_gene: .; j_gene: TRBJ2-5; v_gene: TRBV7-9; abundance: once
CDR3nt: TGTGCCAGCAGCCACCGCTTCGCCGGGACTGCGGCAGAGACCCAGTACTTC; CDR3aa: CASSHRFAGTAAETQYF; d_gene: .; j_gene: TRBJ2-5; v_gene: TRBV3-1; abundance: .
CDR3nt: TGTGCCAGCAGCCAATTCGGGGGCACCATATATTTT; CDR3aa: CASSQFGGTIYF; d_gene: .; j_gene: TRBJ1-3; v_gene: TRBV3-1; abundance: .
CDR3nt: TGCAGCGTTGCAGTACGGGGCGAACTCTATGGCTACACCTTC; CDR3aa: CSVAVRGELYGYTF; d_gene: .; j_gene: TRBJ1-2; v_gene: TRBV29-1; abundance: .
CDR3nt: TGTGCCAGCAGTGAATTGGGGATGGGACGGGACTATGGCTACACCTTC; CDR3aa: CASSELGMGRDYGYTF; d_gene: .; j_gene: TRBJ1-2; v_gene: TRBV25-1; abundance: .
CDR3nt: TGTGCCAGCAGCCTATCGGGAGGCTCTGGGGCCAACGTCCTGACTTTC; CDR3aa: CASSLSGGSGANVLTF; d_gene: TRBD2; j_gene: TRBJ2-6; v_gene: TRBV7-2; abundance: .
CDR3nt: TGTGCCAGCAGCCCGACAGGGGGCGGATTTTACGAGCAGTACTTC; CDR3aa: CASSPTGGGFYEQYF; d_gene: TRBD1; j_gene: TRBJ2-7; v_gene: TRBV12-3/TRBV12-4; abundance: .
CDR3nt: TGTGCTAGCAGCTTAACCGCCTCCTACGAGCAGTACTTC; CDR3aa: CASSLTASYEQYF; d_gene: .; j_gene: TRBJ2-7; v_gene: TRBV7-7; abundance: .
CDR3nt: TGCAGTGCTAGAGATCGTCGGGCGGGAAGAGAGACCCAGTACTTC; CDR3aa: CSARDRRAGRETQYF; d_gene: .; j_gene: TRBJ2-5; v_gene: TRBV20-1; abundance: .
CDR3nt: TGCAGCGTTGAAGATCGTAGGGCAGGGTACTACAATGAGCAGTTCTTC; CDR3aa: CSVEDRRAGYYNEQFF; d_gene: .; j_gene: TRBJ2-1; v_gene: TRBV29-1; abundance: .
CDR3nt: TGTGCCAGCAGCCTTCCGACCCGGAAGGACTATGGCTACACCTTC; CDR3aa: CASSLPTRKDYGYTF; d_gene: .; j_gene: TRBJ1-2; v_gene: TRBV7-9; abundance: .
CDR3nt: TGCAGTGCCGACAGGGGGACAGATACGCAGTATTTT; CDR3aa: CSADRGTDTQYF; d_gene: TRBD1; j_gene: TRBJ2-3; v_gene: TRBV20-1; abundance: .
CDR3nt: TGCAGCGTTGAACCCCCCCAGGGGACCCAGTACTTC; CDR3aa: CSVEPPQGTQYF; d_gene: .; j_gene: TRBJ2-5; v_gene: TRBV29-1; abundance: .
CDR3nt: TGCGCCAGCAGCTTGGACAGTGAGCAGTTCTTC; CDR3aa: CASSLDSEQFF; d_gene: .; j_gene: TRBJ2-1; v_gene: TRBV5-1; abundance: few